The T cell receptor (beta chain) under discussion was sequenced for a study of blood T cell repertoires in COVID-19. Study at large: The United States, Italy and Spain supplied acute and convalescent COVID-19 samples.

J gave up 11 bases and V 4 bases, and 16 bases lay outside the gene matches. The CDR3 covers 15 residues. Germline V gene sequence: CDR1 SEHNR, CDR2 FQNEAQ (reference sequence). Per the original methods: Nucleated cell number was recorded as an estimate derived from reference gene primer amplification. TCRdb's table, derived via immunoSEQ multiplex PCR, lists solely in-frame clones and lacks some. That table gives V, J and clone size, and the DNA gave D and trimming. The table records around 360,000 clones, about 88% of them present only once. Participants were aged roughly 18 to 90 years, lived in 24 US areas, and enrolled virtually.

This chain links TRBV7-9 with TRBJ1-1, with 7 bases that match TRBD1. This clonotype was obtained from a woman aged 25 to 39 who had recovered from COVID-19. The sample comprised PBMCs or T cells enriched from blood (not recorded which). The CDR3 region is CASSSLTGSHSGAFF. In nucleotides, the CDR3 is TGTGCCAGCAGCTCTCTGACAGGGAGTCATTCCGGGGCTTTCTTT. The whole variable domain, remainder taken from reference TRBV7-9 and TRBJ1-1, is DTGVSQNPRHKITKRGQNVTFRCDPISEHNRLYWYRQTLGQGPEFLTYFQNEAQLEKSRLLSDRFSAERPKGSFSTLEIQRTEQGDSAMYLCASSSLTGSHSGAFFGQGTRLTVV.